These T cell receptor beta chains were read from a single sample in a study of regulatory T cells in long-lasting Graves disease. TCRdb called the multiplex PCR reads again in MiXCR, with one record for every CDR3 protein. Here the sample spans about 620,000 distinct CDR3 sequences, roughly 15% being singletons. This sample was shared with a second study, whose subject was T cells in Graves' hyperthyroidism and ophthalmopathy.

The sample consisted of peripheral blood mononuclear cells (PBMCs), taken at new diagnosis, from a patient treated with antithyroid drugs. These receptors originate from a woman aged 25 to 39 with Graves disease. CDR3s leave out the opening cysteine and the closing phenylalanine or tryptophan. The order of the fields is D gene, V gene, J gene, CDR3 protein. The D gene is left open where the match is weak.

.,TRBV5-1,TRBJ1-2,ASSLGRDGSPNGYT
TRBD1,TRBV9,TRBJ1-2,ASSPRTGLNYGYT
TRBD1,TRBV2,.,ASSDLGTGDEQF
TRBD1,TRBV9,TRBJ1-2,ASSVVGGADGYT
.,TRBV28,TRBJ2-5,ASSYLAQTQY
TRBD2,TRBV27,TRBJ2-4,ASSPAVWEGNIQY
.,TRBV20-1,TRBJ1-6,SARGTSPDNSPLH
.,TRBV20-1,TRBJ2-7,SGGGYEQY
TRBD1,TRBV11-2,TRBJ2-7,ASSFGTDYEQY
TRBD2,TRBV12-3/TRBV12-4,TRBJ2-7,ASSLVTGGPYEQY
.,TRBV7-8,TRBJ2-7,ASSFTLNEQY
.,TRBV3-1,TRBJ2-5,ASSHLIGTQY
.,TRBV6-6,TRBJ1-2,ASSYSWTAYGYT
.,TRBV12-3/TRBV12-4,TRBJ2-5,ASSPPGAGPRTQY
TRBD1,TRBV19,TRBJ2-1,ASRKTGVDEQF
.,TRBV12-3/TRBV12-4,TRBJ2-4,ASSLGAAKNIQY
.,TRBV6-1,TRBJ2-7,ASSDGLLAYEQY
.,TRBV13,TRBJ1-2,ASSLLEGGYGYT
.,TRBV3-1,TRBJ1-2,ASSQRAGEKNYGYT
.,TRBV19,TRBJ1-5,ASSIDAGLGRNQPQH
TRBD1,TRBV6-5,TRBJ2-7,ASSYLGQGTSYEQY
TRBD1,TRBV20-1,.,SARQQKTGGGIQY
.,TRBV13,TRBJ2-7,ASSPGAGGAYEQY
TRBD2,TRBV5-5,TRBJ2-1,ASSPRGDEQF
TRBD1,TRBV7-9,TRBJ1-5,ASSLTGGGHQPQH
TRBD1,TRBV20-1,TRBJ1-5,SGGTENQPQH
TRBD1,TRBV12-3/TRBV12-4,TRBJ1-1,ASSLGQQNTEAF
.,TRBV12-3/TRBV12-4,TRBJ1-6,ASRGDGNSPLH
TRBD2,TRBV28,TRBJ2-3,ASSRLAEITDTQY
TRBD2,TRBV11-2,TRBJ2-7,ASSPWTSESYEQY
.,TRBV19,TRBJ2-2,ASSKKGRGLTGELF
.,TRBV24-1,TRBJ2-3,ATRRGSQDTQY
TRBD2,TRBV28,TRBJ2-7,ASSLVTSGFGGEQY
TRBD1,TRBV29-1,TRBJ1-5,SVATGTGGQPQH
.,TRBV2,TRBJ1-2,ASSDFFGKTGYT
TRBD1,TRBV19,TRBJ2-2,ASSPGQGKGSGELF
.,TRBV29-1,TRBJ2-3,SVEVRQKGGSDTQY
.,TRBV5-1,TRBJ1-3,ASSWGGLGNTIY
.,TRBV7-3,TRBJ2-2,ASSLPDSPGELF
.,TRBV30,TRBJ2-1,AWSIGGEQF
.,TRBV15,TRBJ2-7,ATSRVPTGLQY
.,TRBV3-1,TRBJ2-5,ASSESAETQY
.,TRBV6-1,TRBJ2-7,ASSEWWETSYEQY
.,TRBV28,TRBJ1-2,ASSQDPGNDYT
TRBD1,TRBV27,TRBJ2-1,ASSFMTGRSYNEQF
TRBD2,TRBV5-1,TRBJ2-1,ASRFLAGGYNEQF
TRBD1,TRBV5-5,TRBJ2-5,ASRDRGIRETQY
TRBD1,TRBV28,TRBJ1-2,ASSLLTGDGYT
.,TRBV12-3/TRBV12-4,TRBJ2-6,ASSSNSGANVLT
.,TRBV5-1,TRBJ2-7,ASSFSPRDNAYEQY
.,TRBV29-1,TRBJ1-5,SVSSGDNQPQH
.,TRBV20-1,TRBJ1-1,SAKMGQYAF
TRBD1,TRBV11-2,TRBJ1-1,ASSLEPQGARGDTEAF
TRBD1,TRBV28,TRBJ2-4,ASSSTGVGVKNIQY
TRBD1,TRBV24-1,TRBJ2-1,ATSDGQGGGWQGQF
.,TRBV5-1,TRBJ2-3,ASSLGQVGTQY
TRBD1,TRBV6-2/TRBV6-3,TRBJ2-5,ASTTGGFETQY